The source of this T cell receptor (beta chain) is a study of T-cell reconstitution after alpha-beta-depleted transplantation in children. TCRbeta library construction was performed incorporating unique molecular identifiers. Using its own MiXCR run on the PCR reads, TCRdb lists one record per CDR3 protein. The top ten hold less than 5% of the sample, which has about 610,000 distinct CDR3 sequences, approximately 10% seen once. Trimming cost V 3 bases and J 5 bases, with 9 bases left between them. Germline V gene data show CDR1 as LNHNV and CDR2 as YYDKDF (reference sequence). This CDR3 is 13 amino acids long.

The genes are TRBV15 and TRBJ2-3; D possibly corresponds to TRBD2 (5 bases). Sequencing was performed on PBMCs from the stem cell graft donor, taken from the stem cell graft. This receptor was taken from a human donor who donated a stem cell graft to a child with acute myeloid leukemia. The CDR3 loop is CATSSQLEDTQYF. DNA for the CDR3: TGTGCCACCAGCAGTCAACTAGAAGATACGCAGTATTTT.